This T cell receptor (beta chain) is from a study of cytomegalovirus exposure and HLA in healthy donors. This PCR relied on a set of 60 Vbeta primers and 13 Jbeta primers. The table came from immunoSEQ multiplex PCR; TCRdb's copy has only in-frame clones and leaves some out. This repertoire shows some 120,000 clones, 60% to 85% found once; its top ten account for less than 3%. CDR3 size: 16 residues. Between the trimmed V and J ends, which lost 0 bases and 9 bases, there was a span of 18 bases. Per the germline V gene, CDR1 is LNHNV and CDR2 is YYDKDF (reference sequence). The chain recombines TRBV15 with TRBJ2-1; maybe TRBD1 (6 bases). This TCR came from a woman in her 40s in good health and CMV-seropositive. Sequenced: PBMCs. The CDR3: CATSRDRGYERGEQFF. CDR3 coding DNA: TGTGCCACCAGCAGAGATAGGGGGTACGAACGGGGTGAGCAGTTCTTC.